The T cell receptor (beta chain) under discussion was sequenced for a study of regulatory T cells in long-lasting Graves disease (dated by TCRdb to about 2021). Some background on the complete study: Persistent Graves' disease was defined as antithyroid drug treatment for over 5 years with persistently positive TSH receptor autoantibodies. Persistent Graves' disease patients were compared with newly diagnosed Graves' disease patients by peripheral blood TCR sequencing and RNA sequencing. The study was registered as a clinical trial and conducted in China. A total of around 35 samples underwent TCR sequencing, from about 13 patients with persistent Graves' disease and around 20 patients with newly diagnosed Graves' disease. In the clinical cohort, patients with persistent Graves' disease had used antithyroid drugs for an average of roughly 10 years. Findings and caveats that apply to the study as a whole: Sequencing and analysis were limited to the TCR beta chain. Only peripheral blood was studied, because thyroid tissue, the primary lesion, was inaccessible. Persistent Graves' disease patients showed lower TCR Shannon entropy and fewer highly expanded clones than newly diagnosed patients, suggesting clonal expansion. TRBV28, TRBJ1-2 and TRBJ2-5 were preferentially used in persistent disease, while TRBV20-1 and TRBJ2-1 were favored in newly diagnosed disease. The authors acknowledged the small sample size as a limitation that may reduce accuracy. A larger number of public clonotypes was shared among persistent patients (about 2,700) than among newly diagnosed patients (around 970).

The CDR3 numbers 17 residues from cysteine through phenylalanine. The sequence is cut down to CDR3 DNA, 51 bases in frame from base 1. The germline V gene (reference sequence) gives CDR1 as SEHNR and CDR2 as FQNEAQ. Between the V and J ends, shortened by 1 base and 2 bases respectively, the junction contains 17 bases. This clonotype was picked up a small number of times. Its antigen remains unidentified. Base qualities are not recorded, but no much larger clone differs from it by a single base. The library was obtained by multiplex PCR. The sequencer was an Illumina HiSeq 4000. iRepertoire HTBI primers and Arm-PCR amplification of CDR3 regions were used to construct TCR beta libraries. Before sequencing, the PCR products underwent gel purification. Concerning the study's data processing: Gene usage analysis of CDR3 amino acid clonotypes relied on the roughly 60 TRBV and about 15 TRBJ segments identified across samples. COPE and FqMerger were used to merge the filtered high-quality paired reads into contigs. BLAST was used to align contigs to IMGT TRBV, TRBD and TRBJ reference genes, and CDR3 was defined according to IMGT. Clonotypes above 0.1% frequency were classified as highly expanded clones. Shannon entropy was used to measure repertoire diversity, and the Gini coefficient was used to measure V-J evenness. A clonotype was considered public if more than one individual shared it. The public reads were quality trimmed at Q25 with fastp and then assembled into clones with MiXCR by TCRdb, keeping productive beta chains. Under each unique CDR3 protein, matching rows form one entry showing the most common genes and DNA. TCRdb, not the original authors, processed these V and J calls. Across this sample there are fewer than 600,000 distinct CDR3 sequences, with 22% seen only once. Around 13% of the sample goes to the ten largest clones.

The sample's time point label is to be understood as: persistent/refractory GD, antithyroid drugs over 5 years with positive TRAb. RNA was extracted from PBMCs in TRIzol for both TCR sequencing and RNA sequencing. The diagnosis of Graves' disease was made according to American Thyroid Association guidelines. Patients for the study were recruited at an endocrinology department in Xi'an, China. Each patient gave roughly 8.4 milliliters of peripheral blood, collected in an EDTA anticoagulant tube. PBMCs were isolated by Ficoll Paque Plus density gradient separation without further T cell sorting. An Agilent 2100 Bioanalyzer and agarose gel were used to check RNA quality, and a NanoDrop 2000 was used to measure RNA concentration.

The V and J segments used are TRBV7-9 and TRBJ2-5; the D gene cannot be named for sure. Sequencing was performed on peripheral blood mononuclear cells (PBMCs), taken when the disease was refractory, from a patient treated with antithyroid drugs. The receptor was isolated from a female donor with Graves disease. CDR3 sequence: CASSLERVLAGQETQYF. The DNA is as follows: TGTGCCAGCAGCTTAGAGCGTGTTTTGGCAGGACAAGAGACCCAGTACTTC.